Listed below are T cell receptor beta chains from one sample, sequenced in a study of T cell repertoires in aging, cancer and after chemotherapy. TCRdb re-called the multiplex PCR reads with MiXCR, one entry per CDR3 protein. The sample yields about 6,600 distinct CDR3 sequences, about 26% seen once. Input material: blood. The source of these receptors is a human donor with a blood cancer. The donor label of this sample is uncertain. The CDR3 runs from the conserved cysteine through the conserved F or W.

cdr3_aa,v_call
CASSTSSGVETQYF,TRBV9
CASRSAGDYGYTF,TRBV12-3/TRBV12-4
CGSSESPPGLGSGANVLTF,TRBV6-1
CASSLGALNTEAFF,TRBV12-3/TRBV12-4
CASSKATPGGARSREQYF,TRBV7-6
CASSLDRSYNSPLHF,TRBV12-3/TRBV12-4
CASSSGTGGSTDTQYF,TRBV5-6
CASSLGGARLETQYF,TRBV12-3/TRBV12-4
CASSQVPGAGELFF,TRBV14
CSVEGGQDVWSGYTF,TRBV29-1
CASRGLGDGANVLTF,TRBV6-5
CSVAGIAGGLTYEQYF,TRBV29-1
CASSFLFGDQYNSPLHF,TRBV27
CASSPWRGQTQYF,TRBV27